This T cell receptor (beta chain) emerged from a study of blood T cell repertoires in COVID-19. At the level of the study: Italy, Spain and the United States were the sources of the convalescent and acute COVID-19 samples. The analysed material was cDNA or gDNA that came from T cells, B-cell-depleted T cells, or PBMCs.

Original analysis: It was from reference gene primer amplification that nucleated cell counts were estimated. Using immunoSEQ multiplex PCR, the repertoire was profiled, and TCRdb retains in-frame clones only, with some absent. D and trimming were read from the DNA, whereas the V and J calls and clone size are those reported in that table. The table shows about 42,000 clones, with roughly nine tenths occurring only once. V lost 6 bases to trimming and J lost 6 bases, with 18 bases between them. Germline values: CDR1 MNHEY, CDR2 SMNVEV (reference sequence). The CDR3 has 16 amino acids. The sample was peripheral blood. The rearrangement joins TRBV27 to TRBJ1-6; tentative D call: TRBD1 (6 bases). The sequence was collected from a man aged 50-60 years with active COVID-19. DNA for the CDR3: TGTGCCAGCAGAAGACAACCGTCACAGGGTAATTCACCCCTCCACTTT. Protein product: CASRRQPSQGNSPLHF.